These T cell receptor beta chains were read from a single sample in a study of blood T cell repertoires in COVID-19. Some clones are missing from TCRdb's copy, which holds only in-frame ones; the method was immunoSEQ multiplex PCR. The table lists around 230,000 clones, roughly 87% of them singletons. The sample consisted of peripheral blood. All receptors come from a man in his 60s who had recovered from COVID-19. CDR3s include the opening cysteine and the closing phenylalanine or tryptophan. The D gene is left open where the match is weak. Not all rows give a size; the values are once, few, many and, for expanded clones, a class.

clone_size	d_call	v_call	j_call	cdr3_aa	cdr3_nt
-	TRBD1	TRBV7-8	TRBJ2-2	CASSFQTGMNGELFF	TGTGCCAGCAGCTTTCAGACAGGGATGAACGGGGAGCTGTTTTTT
-	-	TRBV2	TRBJ1-3	CAGTTGLSGNTIYF	TGTGCTGGCACAACCGGACTCTCTGGAAACACCATATATTTT
-	TRBD1	TRBV5-1	TRBJ2-7	CASSFRDRVYEQYF	TGCGCCAGCAGCTTCCGGGACAGGGTATACGAGCAGTACTTC
-	TRBD1	TRBV3-1/TRBV3-2	TRBJ2-7	CASSQRTGGGYEQYF	TGTGCCAGCAGCCAAAGGACAGGGGGCGGCTACGAGCAGTACTTC
-	-	TRBV29-1	TRBJ1-1	CSVVRQLNTEAFF	TGCAGCGTTGTCAGGCAGCTAAACACTGAAGCTTTCTTT
-	-	TRBV5-1	TRBJ1-4	CASSFGKNEKLFF	TGCGCCAGCAGCTTCGGTAAGAATGAAAAACTGTTTTTT
-	-	TRBV7-9	TRBJ1-5	CASSLAPAGVYSNQPQHF	TGTGCCAGCAGCTTAGCCCCCGCGGGGGTCTATAGCAATCAGCCCCAGCATTTT
-	-	TRBV14	TRBJ2-5	CASSQGQARETQYF	TGTGCCAGCAGCCAAGGACAGGCCCGTGAGACCCAGTACTTC
-	-	TRBV10-3	TRBJ1-1	CAIGRTMNTEAFF	TGTGCCATAGGCAGGACAATGAACACTGAAGCTTTCTTT
-	-	TRBV3-1/TRBV3-2	TRBJ2-3	CASSQGLAYTDTQYF	TGTGCCAGCAGCCAAGGTCTAGCGTACACAGATACGCAGTATTTT
-	-	TRBV9	TRBJ2-7	CASSTSTAPSYEQYF	TGTGCCAGCAGCACATCGACAGCGCCCTCCTACGAGCAGTACTTC
once	-	TRBV6-6	TRBJ1-6	CASSSPGNSPLHF	TGTGCCAGCAGTTCCCCAGGGAATTCACCCCTCCACTTT
-	-	TRBV6-5	TRBJ2-3	CASSYDGTSTDTQYF	TGTGCCAGCAGTTACGATGGTACTAGCACAGATACGCAGTATTTT
-	TRBD1	TRBV23-1	TRBJ2-3	CASRKKVQGARDTQYF	TGCGCCAGCAGAAAAAAAGTACAGGGGGCTAGAGATACGCAGTATTTT
-	TRBD1	TRBV6-5	TRBJ1-5	CALTGSNFNQPQHF	TGTGCCTTGACAGGGTCGAATTTCAATCAGCCCCAGCATTTT
-	-	TRBV7-2	TRBJ2-3	CASKKLSTDTQYF	TGTGCCAGCAAGAAGCTCAGCACAGATACGCAGTATTTT
once	-	TRBV5-6	TRBJ1-6	CASSPQGWEAHSPLHF	TGTGCCAGCAGCCCGCAGGGTTGGGAGGCCCATTCACCCCTCCACTTT
few	TRBD1	TRBV7-9	TRBJ2-7	CASSLGQVAYF	TGTGCCAGCAGCCTCGGACAGGTCGCGTACTTC
-	-	TRBV11-2	TRBJ2-1	CASSLSWGGNYNEQFF	TGTGCCAGCAGCCTCTCGTGGGGGGGCAATTACAATGAGCAGTTCTTC
-	-	TRBV4-1	TRBJ1-1	CASSQDNRVYTEAFF	TGCGCCAGCAGCCAAGATAACCGAGTGTACACTGAAGCTTTCTTT
-	-	TRBV19	TRBJ2-2	CASSIAFGGRTGELFF	TGTGCCAGTAGTATTGCATTCGGGGGGCGGACCGGGGAGCTGTTTTTT
-	-	TRBV18	TRBJ1-5	CASSPSLDQPQHF	TGTGCCAGCTCACCATCCCTCGATCAGCCCCAGCATTTT
-	TRBD2	TRBV7-8	TRBJ2-3	CASSLGTSGVYTDTQYF	TGTGCCAGCAGCCTCGGGACTAGCGGGGTCTACACAGATACGCAGTATTTT
-	TRBD1	TRBV15	TRBJ2-5	CATSKDRASAETQYF	TGTGCCACCAGCAAGGACAGGGCGAGTGCGGAGACCCAGTACTTC
-	TRBD2	TRBV5-5	TRBJ2-7	CASSFPPSGAILGWQYF	TGTGCCAGCAGCTTCCCCCCTAGCGGGGCGATACTCGGTTGGCAGTACTTC
-	-	TRBV9	TRBJ1-4	CASSKEGARYSGEKLFF	TGTGCCAGCAGTAAAGAGGGAGCGCGTTATTCTGGTGAAAAACTGTTTTTT
-	-	TRBV7-8	TRBJ2-3	CASSRRQVLPDTQYF	TGTGCCAGCAGCAGAAGACAGGTCTTGCCAGATACGCAGTATTTT
-	-	TRBV7-9	TRBJ2-3	CASSLWAGSSADTQYF	TGTGCCAGCAGCTTATGGGCGGGATCATCGGCGGATACGCAGTATTTT
few	-	TRBV20-1	TRBJ1-1	CSASTWGRKTEAFF	TGCAGTGCTAGTACTTGGGGGCGAAAGACTGAAGCTTTCTTT
-	TRBD1	TRBV2	TRBJ1-3	CASNGQGRNTIYF	TGTGCCAGCAATGGACAGGGAAGAAACACCATATATTTT
-	TRBD2	TRBV5-1	TRBJ2-5	CASSGERGGGTQYF	TGCGCCAGCAGTGGCGAGCGGGGGGGCGGGACCCAGTACTTC
-	TRBD2	TRBV20-1	TRBJ2-4	CSASFGGDIQYF	TGCAGTGCTAGTTTCGGGGGGGACATTCAGTACTTC
-	TRBD2	TRBV2	TRBJ2-3	CASSEASGYTDTQYF	TGTGCCAGCAGTGAAGCTAGCGGGTACACAGATACGCAGTATTTT
-	TRBD2	TRBV7-2	TRBJ2-2	CASSRGGESTGELFF	TGTGCCAGTAGTCGCGGGGGGGAGAGCACCGGGGAGCTGTTTTTT
-	TRBD2	TRBV5-1	TRBJ2-3	CASSSAGGADTQYF	TGCGCCAGCAGCTCAGCGGGGGGTGCAGATACGCAGTATTTT
-	-	TRBV11-2	TRBJ1-2	CASSLLAHQNYGYTF	TGTGCCAGCAGCCTTTTGGCACATCAAAACTATGGCTACACCTTC
-	TRBD2	TRBV10-1	TRBJ2-1	CASSDPGLARPGLEQFF	TGCGCCAGCAGTGATCCGGGACTAGCGCGGCCGGGGCTTGAGCAGTTCTTC
-	-	TRBV5-1	TRBJ1-4	CASSVGHYLNKKLFF	TGCGCCAGCAGCGTCGGACATTACTTAAATAAAAAACTGTTTTTT
-	-	TRBV18	TRBJ1-1	CASSPQTGSNTEAFF	TGTGCCAGCTCACCCCAGACAGGTTCGAACACTGAAGCTTTCTTT
-	-	TRBV7-9	TRBJ2-5	CASSPDGRTWETQYF	TGTGCCAGCAGCCCAGACGGACGGACATGGGAGACCCAGTACTTC
-	-	TRBV10-1	TRBJ2-1	CASSDPGRGGEQFF	TGCGCCAGCAGTGACCCAGGTAGAGGGGGTGAGCAGTTCTTC
few	-	TRBV19	TRBJ1-5	CASTTSRPRAKNQPQHF	TGTGCCAGTACCACCTCGCGGCCCAGGGCAAAAAATCAGCCCCAGCATTTT
medium-sized	TRBD1	TRBV2	TRBJ2-7	CASKVEGQGSDEQYF	TGTGCCAGCAAAGTCGAGGGACAGGGATCCGACGAGCAGTACTTC
-	-	TRBV27	TRBJ2-5	CASQPLTGSVETQYF	TGTGCCAGCCAACCCCTTACAGGGTCGGTGGAGACCCAGTACTTC
-	TRBD2	TRBV10-2	TRBJ2-3	CASSETQTSGALRDTQYF	TGCGCCAGCAGTGAGACCCAAACTAGCGGGGCGTTGAGGGATACGCAGTATTTT
-	-	TRBV14	TRBJ1-2	CASSQRITDYGYTF	TGTGCCAGCAGCCAAAGGATAACAGACTATGGCTACACCTTC
-	-	TRBV19	TRBJ2-3	CASSPSRGTDTQYF	TGTGCCAGTAGTCCCTCCCGGGGGACAGATACGCAGTATTTT
-	TRBD2	TRBV11-2	TRBJ2-7	CASSKLAGGSYEQYF	TGTGCCAGCAGCAAACTAGCGGGGGGGTCCTACGAGCAGTACTTC
-	TRBD2	TRBV9	TRBJ2-1	CASSSPAGGPYNEQFF	TGTGCCAGCAGCTCCCCAGCGGGGGGGCCCTACAATGAGCAGTTCTTC
-	TRBD2	TRBV3-1/TRBV3-2	TRBJ2-7	CASSPGGFKPYEQYF	TGTGCCAGCAGCCCCGGGGGGTTCAAGCCCTACGAGCAGTACTTC
-	-	TRBV18	TRBJ1-1	CASSPATNTEAFF	TGTGCCAGCTCACCGGCCACGAACACTGAAGCTTTCTTT
-	TRBD1	TRBV5-1	TRBJ2-3	CASSFFRDRDTDTQYF	TGCGCCAGCAGCTTCTTTCGGGACAGGGACACAGATACGCAGTATTTT
once	-	TRBV19	TRBJ1-2	CATSEDTLSRGYTF	TGTGCCACATCAGAGGACACCTTGTCACGAGGCTACACCTTC
-	-	TRBV19	TRBJ1-1	CASSLSGSVTEAFF	TGTGCCAGTAGTCTTTCAGGGTCAGTGACTGAAGCTTTCTTT